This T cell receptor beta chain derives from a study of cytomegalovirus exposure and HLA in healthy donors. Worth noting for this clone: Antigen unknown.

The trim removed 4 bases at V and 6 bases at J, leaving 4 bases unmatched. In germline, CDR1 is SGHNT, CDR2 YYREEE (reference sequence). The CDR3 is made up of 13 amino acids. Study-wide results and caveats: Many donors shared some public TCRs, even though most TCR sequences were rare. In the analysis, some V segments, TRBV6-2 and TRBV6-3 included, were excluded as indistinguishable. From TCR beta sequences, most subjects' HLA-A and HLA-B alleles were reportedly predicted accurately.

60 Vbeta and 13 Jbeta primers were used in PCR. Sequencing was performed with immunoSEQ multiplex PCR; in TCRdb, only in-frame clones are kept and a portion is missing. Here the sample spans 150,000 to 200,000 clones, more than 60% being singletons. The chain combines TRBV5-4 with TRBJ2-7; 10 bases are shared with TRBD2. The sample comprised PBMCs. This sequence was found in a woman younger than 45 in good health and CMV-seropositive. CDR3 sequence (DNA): TGTGCCAGCAGCCTCTGGACTAGCGGCGAGCAGTACTTC. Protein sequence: CASSLWTSGEQYF.